These 5 T cell receptor beta chains share one sample of origin, sequenced in a study of metastatic and nonmetastatic thyroid tumors (dated by TCRdb to 2020 to 2022). No patient had received any treatment before thyroid surgery. Libraries were made using PCR. Sequencer: Illumina HiSeq 4000. The public sequencing data were trimmed at Q25 with fastp and processed into clonotypes with MiXCR by TCRdb, which kept only in-frame beta chains. This sample comprises about 13,000 clones, roughly 30% of them detected only once. About a fifth of the sample is held by the ten biggest clonotypes. Sample: tumor tissue. All receptors come from a female donor with papillary thyroid cancer or a benign thyroid nodule (not recorded which). Some clones in this sample may be carry-over from other donors' samples.

This clone was observed at least ten times. In DNA, the CDR3 is TGTGCCAGCAGTTTCGGACAGGGCGGAACGCTAGCCAAAAACATTCAGTACTTC. It codes for CASSFGQGGTLAKNIQYF. The chain links TRBV12-3 or TRBV12-4 to TRBJ2-4, with 8 bases fitting TRBD1. The CDR3 length is 18 residues. J gave up 0 bases and V 3 bases, and 10 bases lay outside the gene matches.

This clone was seen only a few times. An end of the junction does not agree with germline; a read error may underlie this. This chain joins TRBV6-1 and TRBJ2-5; D may be TRBD2 (6 bases). Per germline, CDR1 MNHNS and CDR2 SASEGT. The length of the CDR3 is 15 residues. As DNA, the CDR3 is TGCGTCAGCGGAGCCGTCCTAGCGCCTCAAGAGACCCAGTACTTC. Translated: CVSGAVLAPQETQYF.

In its sample, this clone is medium-sized. The rearrangement joins TRBV6-2 or TRBV6-3 to TRBJ2-6; D is unclear. The CDR3 is made up of 15 amino acids. Germline V gives CDR1 MNHEY, CDR2 SVGEGT. The V end was cut by 7 bases, the J end by 0 bases, with 10 bases between. CDR3 in DNA: TGTGCCAGCACCACGTGGCACTCTGGGGCCAACGTCCTGACTTTC. It yields the protein CASTTWHSGANVLTF.

This clone was seen more than once but under ten times. The chain combines TRBV30 with TRBJ1-5, with D hard to call. This CDR3 is built from 13 residues. Per the germline V gene, CDR1 is GTSNPN and CDR2 is SVGIG (reference sequence). V dropped 4 bases and J dropped 11 bases, with 18 bases sitting between them. The CDR3 here is CAWTQTPNSAQHF. CDR3 nucleotide sequence: TGTGCCTGGACCCAGACACCCAATTCAGCCCAGCATTTT.

On this clone itself: One end of the junction is discordant with germline, which a read error may explain. The chain employs TRBV3-1 and TRBJ1-6; D not certain. Germline CDR1 LGHDT, CDR2 YNNKEL (reference sequence). The CDR3 runs 14 residues. The CDR3 DNA sequence: TGTGCCAGCAGCCAAGATTTGGGGAATTCACTCCTCCACTTT. Amino acids: CASSQDLGNSLLHF.